The count of the clone carrying this T cell receptor (beta chain) is one. Antigen specificity is unknown. V shed 4 bases and J shed 4 bases, with 11 bases lying between them. CDR1 and CDR2 (germline): GTSNPN, SVGIG (reference sequence). The CDR3 consists of 13 residues. Profiling relied on immunoSEQ multiplex PCR, and the TCRdb table lists in-frame clones only, not all of them. The table shows 65,000 to 90,000 clones, with about 90% occurring only once. This sample is part of a study of OX40 agonist ivuxolimab in advanced cancers. Findings of the study overall: By week 6 at 0.1 to 3.0 mg/kg, blood CD4+ and CD8+ T cells had expanded clonally.

The source was CD4+ or CD8+ T cells sorted from blood, collected in a trial of the OX40 agonist ivuxolimab. The chain employs TRBV30 and TRBJ1-3; D is uncertain. The TCR comes from an adult with an advanced solid tumor such as melanoma, head and neck, liver or kidney cancer. CDR3 amino acids: CAWKTVRGNTIYF. The DNA for the CDR3 is TGTGCCTGGAAAACGGTTCGAGGAAACACCATATATTTT. The full variable domain, completed using reference TRBV30 and TRBJ1-3, is SQTIHQWPATLVQPVGSPLSLECTVEGTSNPNLYWYRQAAGRGLQLLFYSVGIGQISSEVPQNLSASRPQDRQFILSSKKLLLSDSGFYLCAWKTVRGNTIYFGEGSWLTVV.